The T cell receptor beta chain described here comes from a study of blood T cell repertoires in COVID-19. Study-wide background: COVID-19 samples collected from the United States, Italy and Spain covered acute and convalescent phases. Sources were T cells, B-cell-depleted T cells, or PBMCs; the material itself was cDNA or gDNA.

V lost 6 bases, J lost 3 bases, and 8 bases lay in between. Looked up from germline, CDR1 is SGHVS and CDR2 is FNYEAQ. The CDR3 sequence is 12 residues long. Only in-frame clones appear in the TCRdb table, and some are missing; sequencing was by immunoSEQ multiplex PCR. Of approximately 100,000 clones in the sample, about 87% are singletons; the top ten hold 1.1%. This chain connects TRBV7-6 to TRBJ2-5; D is unclear. The clonotype comes from a human donor in a cohort sampled during active COVID-19. Input material: peripheral blood. In DNA form, the CDR3 reads TGTGCCAGCAGTTCTAGGAAAGAGACCCAGTACTTC. Its protein product is CASSSRKETQYF. Looking up the rest from reference TRBV7-6 and TRBJ2-5 gives the full variable domain: GAGVSQSPRYKVTKRGQDVALRCDPISGHVSLYWYRQALGQGPEFLTYFNYEAQQDKSGLPNDRFSAERPEGSISTLTIQRTEQRDSAMYRCASSSRKETQYFGPGTRLLVL.